This is a list of T cell receptor beta chains from one sample in a study of blood T cell repertoires in COVID-19. The data were produced by immunoSEQ multiplex PCR, yet TCRdb's version contains in-frame clones alone and is incomplete. The table has some 220,000 clones, approximately 80% seen once; the top ten hold roughly a tenth. Source material: peripheral blood. The receptors originated from a man aged 45-60 years with active or convalescent COVID-19. Each CDR3 is given with its conserved first and last residue. A D gene is named only where the DNA matches it firmly. Clone size is shown for a subset of rows, as once, few, many or a class of expanded clone.

j_gene | len | v_gene | abundance | d_gene | CDR3nt | CDR3aa
TRBJ2-3 | 18 | TRBV6-2/TRBV6-3 | . | TRBD2 | TGTGCCAGCAGTTACGAGGCTAGCGGGGGGTCTAGCACAGATACGCAGTATTTT | CASSYEASGGSSTDTQYF
TRBJ2-3 | 16 | TRBV5-4 | . | TRBD2 | TGTGCCAGCAGCGCCCGACTAGCGGGCGGCACAGATACGCAGTATTTT | CASSARLAGGTDTQYF
TRBJ2-3 | 15 | TRBV19 | once | TRBD2 | TGTGCCAGTACCACTAGCGGGGGGGAGACAGATACGCAGTATTTT | CASTTSGGETDTQYF
TRBJ1-3 | 16 | TRBV5-1 | . | . | TGCGCCAGCAGCTTGGATTTGTCCAGCTCTGGAAACACCATATATTTT | CASSLDLSSSGNTIYF
TRBJ1-6 | 16 | TRBV6-5 | . | TRBD1 | TGTGCCAGCAGTTACTCCTCCGGACAGGGTAGTTCACCCCTCCACTTT | CASSYSSGQGSSPLHF
TRBJ2-2 | 14 | TRBV25-1 | . | . | TGTGCCAGCAGTGAATCTGGGCCGACCGGGGAGCTGTTTTTT | CASSESGPTGELFF
TRBJ2-3 | 17 | TRBV7-9 | . | TRBD2 | TGTGCCAGCAGCTTATCGACAGCGGGGGGGAGCACAGATACGCAGTATTTT | CASSLSTAGGSTDTQYF
TRBJ2-7 | 15 | TRBV28 | . | . | TGTGCCAGCAGTTTGATAGCGGCCGTCTCCTACGAGCAGTACTTC | CASSLIAAVSYEQYF
TRBJ2-2 | 14 | TRBV13 | . | . | TGTGCCAGCAGCTTAGTAGGGGACACCGGGGAGCTGTTTTTT | CASSLVGDTGELFF
TRBJ1-6 | 13 | TRBV5-6 | . | . | TGTGCCAGCAGCTTGGAGGCGGGTTCACCCCTCCACTTT | CASSLEAGSPLHF
TRBJ2-2 | 18 | TRBV5-1 | . | TRBD2 | TGCGCCAGCAGCTTGGCCTTAGCGGGGGGCGCGAACACCGGGGAGCTGTTTTTT | CASSLALAGGANTGELFF
TRBJ2-5 | 16 | TRBV3-1/TRBV3-2 | . | TRBD2 | TGTGCCAGCAGCCGGACTAGCGGGGGGGCCCAAGAGACCCAGTACTTC | CASSRTSGGAQETQYF
TRBJ1-4 | 16 | TRBV2 | once | TRBD1 | TGTGCCAGCAGTGTCCTAGGGGGCTATGGTAATGAAAAACTGTTTTTT | CASSVLGGYGNEKLFF
TRBJ1-2 | 13 | TRBV28 | . | . | TGTGCCAGCAGTTCCCCGGGGGATTCTGGCTACACCTTC | CASSSPGDSGYTF
TRBJ2-3 | 16 | TRBV18 | once | . | TGTGCCAGCTCACCAGTTTTAGCTTCTAGCACAGATACGCAGTATTTT | CASSPVLASSTDTQYF
TRBJ1-1 | 15 | TRBV6-5 | . | TRBD1 | TGTGCCAGCAGTTACACGGGACAGGCGAACACTGAAGCTTTCTTT | CASSYTGQANTEAFF
TRBJ2-3 | 15 | TRBV4-2 | . | . | TGTGCCAGCAGCCAACAGGGGACGTCCACAGATACGCAGTATTTT | CASSQQGTSTDTQYF
TRBJ1-2 | 14 | TRBV19 | . | TRBD1 | TGTGCCAGTAGGAAAGCGGGACAGGGGTATGGCTACACCTTC | CASRKAGQGYGYTF
TRBJ2-7 | 15 | TRBV4-1 | . | TRBD2 | TGCGCCAGCAGCCAGGGACTAGCGGGAGGGGGTGAGCAGTACTTC | CASSQGLAGGGEQYF
TRBJ2-1 | 14 | TRBV18 | . | . | TGTGCCAGCTCACCAGAGACACCCTACAATGAGCAGTTCTTC | CASSPETPYNEQFF
TRBJ1-1 | 16 | TRBV18 | . | TRBD1 | TGTGCCAGCTCACCACCGGGACAGGGAGCGAACACTGAAGCTTTCTTT | CASSPPGQGANTEAFF
TRBJ1-3 | 16 | TRBV24-1 | . | TRBD1 | TGTGCCACCAGTGACGGGACAGGGGGATCTGGAAACACCATATATTTT | CATSDGTGGSGNTIYF
TRBJ1-2 | 19 | TRBV28 | . | . | TGTGCCAGCAGTTCGGGGAGGGATAAGTGGGGACGAAATAACTATGGCTACACCTTC | CASSSGRDKWGRNNYGYTF
TRBJ2-7 | 12 | TRBV28 | . | . | TGTGCCAGCAGTAGGTGGGCCCGAACGCAGTACTTC | CASSRWARTQYF
TRBJ1-2 | 14 | TRBV5-4 | . | TRBD1 | TGTGCCAGCAGCTTGGCACAGGGGGCGCATGGCTACACCTTC | CASSLAQGAHGYTF
TRBJ1-2 | 14 | TRBV7-2 | . | TRBD1 | TGTGCCAGCAGCTTAGACAGGGGCCTATATGGCTACACCTTC | CASSLDRGLYGYTF
TRBJ2-1 | 15 | TRBV11-2 | few | . | TGTGCCAGCAGCTTAGGTGGGAGCTCCTACAATGAGCAGTTCTTC | CASSLGGSSYNEQFF
TRBJ1-3 | 14 | TRBV15 | once | . | TGTGCCACCAGCAGAGGTAGCTCTGGAAACACCATATATTTT | CATSRGSSGNTIYF
TRBJ1-6 | 16 | TRBV5-1 | . | TRBD1 | TGCGCCAGCAGCCCAAGGGGGCTGGGGGGTAATTCACCCCTCCACTTT | CASSPRGLGGNSPLHF
TRBJ1-2 | 13 | TRBV12-3/TRBV12-4 | . | TRBD1 | TGTGCCAGCAGGCCGACAGGGCGACAAAGGGACACCTTC | CASRPTGRQRDTF
TRBJ2-7 | 14 | TRBV5-1 | . | . | TGCGCCAGCAGCTTGTACAGGGATGGCTACGAGCAGTACTTC | CASSLYRDGYEQYF
TRBJ1-1 | 13 | TRBV29-1 | . | . | TGCAGCGTCCAGGACAGCGTCTGGACTGAAGCTTTCTTT | CSVQDSVWTEAFF
TRBJ2-5 | 12 | TRBV6-5 | once | . | TGTGCCAGCAGTTACTCGAGGGAGACCCAGTACTTC | CASSYSRETQYF
TRBJ1-1 | 13 | TRBV7-3 | . | . | TGTGCCAGCAGTCTCAGGGCCGGCACTGAAGCTTTCTTT | CASSLRAGTEAFF
TRBJ1-2 | 12 | TRBV5-1 | . | . | TGCGCCAGCAGCTTGGGGCAGTATGGCTACACCTTC | CASSLGQYGYTF
TRBJ2-5 | 16 | TRBV3-1/TRBV3-2 | . | . | TGTGCCAGCAGCCAAGTTAAGAGCCCAGGGGGGGAGACCCAGTACTTC | CASSQVKSPGGETQYF
TRBJ1-1 | 16 | TRBV6-6 | . | . | TGTGCCAGCAGTTACTCGGCACCCCAGGGGTATCCTGAAGCTTTCTTT | CASSYSAPQGYPEAFF
TRBJ2-5 | 12 | TRBV29-1 | . | . | TGCAGCGTTTTGGGACTGGGAGAGACCCAGTACTTC | CSVLGLGETQYF
TRBJ2-3 | 16 | TRBV5-4 | once | TRBD2 | TGTGCCAGCAGCTTAGGAAGCGGGAGGGCCCCAGATACGCAGTATTTT | CASSLGSGRAPDTQYF
TRBJ2-1 | 15 | TRBV4-3 | . | TRBD2 | TGCGCCAGCAGCCAAGTAGCGGGAGTTAGGAATGAGCAGTTCTTC | CASSQVAGVRNEQFF
TRBJ1-2 | 17 | TRBV27 | . | TRBD1 | TGTGCCAGCAGTTTAAGGGGACAGGGTGGGATTTGGTATGGCTACACCTTC | CASSLRGQGGIWYGYTF
TRBJ2-5 | 15 | TRBV5-6 | few | TRBD2 | TGTGCCAGCAGCTTGTCCAGCGGGAGTTCAGAGACCCAGTACTTC | CASSLSSGSSETQYF
TRBJ2-1 | 15 | TRBV6-2/TRBV6-3 | . | . | TGTGCCAGCAGTACAGGGTCCGGGATTTACAATGAGCAGTTCTTC | CASSTGSGIYNEQFF
TRBJ2-1 | 16 | TRBV21-1 | . | . | TGTGCCAGCAGCAAAGCCCTAGCGGGAGGGTACAATGAGCAGTTCTTC | CASSKALAGGYNEQFF
TRBJ1-3 | 19 | TRBV7-9 | . | TRBD1 | TGTGCCAGCAGCTTGGCCGGGACAGGGGCCAGAAGCTCTGGAAACACCATATATTTT | CASSLAGTGARSSGNTIYF
TRBJ1-6 | 18 | TRBV4-3 | . | TRBD1 | TGCGCCAGCAGCCAAGACTATATCGACAGGGTCTATAATTCACCCCTCCACTTT | CASSQDYIDRVYNSPLHF
TRBJ1-5 | 15 | TRBV9 | . | . | TGTGCCAGCAGCAGGGAGGGGTATGGCAATCAGCCCCAGCATTTT | CASSREGYGNQPQHF
TRBJ1-1 | 14 | TRBV6-5 | . | . | TGTGCCAGCACCGAAGGGGGGGTGAACACTGAAGCTTTCTTT | CASTEGGVNTEAFF
TRBJ1-2 | 15 | TRBV7-2 | few | . | TGTGCCAGCAGACTAGGAGGTGTAGCTAACTATGGCTACACCTTC | CASRLGGVANYGYTF
TRBJ2-1 | 14 | TRBV5-1 | . | . | TGCGCCAGCAGCTTTCCCGGGAGTTGGGATGAGCAGTTCTTC | CASSFPGSWDEQFF
TRBJ1-4 | 14 | TRBV23-1 | few | . | TGCGCCAGCAGTCAGACTGCAACTAATGAAAAACTGTTTTTT | CASSQTATNEKLFF
TRBJ2-2 | 14 | TRBV10-3 | . | . | TGTGCCACCAAATGGGCCTCTTTTGCCGGGGAGCTGTTTTTT | CATKWASFAGELFF
TRBJ1-1 | 13 | TRBV2 | . | TRBD1 | TGTGCCAGCCACGACAGGGGGCCCACTGAAGCTTTCTTT | CASHDRGPTEAFF
TRBJ2-5 | 14 | TRBV2 | . | TRBD2 | TGTGCCAGCAGTGACGCTAGCGGGATTGGGACCCAGTACTTC | CASSDASGIGTQYF
TRBJ1-6 | 15 | TRBV28 | . | TRBD1 | TGTGCCAGCAGTTTATGGACAGGGGTTAGATCACCCCTCCACTTT | CASSLWTGVRSPLHF
TRBJ1-1 | 14 | TRBV18 | few | TRBD1 | TGTGCCAGCTCAGGACAGGGCATGAACACTGAAGCTTTCTTT | CASSGQGMNTEAFF
TRBJ1-5 | 18 | TRBV6-2/TRBV6-3 | . | TRBD1 | TGTGCCAGCAGTCGTGGACAGGGGGCCAGCTATAGCAATCAGCCCCAGCATTTT | CASSRGQGASYSNQPQHF
TRBJ1-1 | 16 | TRBV19 | . | . | TGTGCCAGTAGTATCATAGGGAGGGCGTCGAACACTGAAGCTTTCTTT | CASSIIGRASNTEAFF
TRBJ2-5 | 15 | TRBV3-1/TRBV3-2 | . | TRBD2 | TGTGCCAGCAGCCGACGACTAGCGGGGGAAGAGACCCAGTACTTC | CASSRRLAGEETQYF